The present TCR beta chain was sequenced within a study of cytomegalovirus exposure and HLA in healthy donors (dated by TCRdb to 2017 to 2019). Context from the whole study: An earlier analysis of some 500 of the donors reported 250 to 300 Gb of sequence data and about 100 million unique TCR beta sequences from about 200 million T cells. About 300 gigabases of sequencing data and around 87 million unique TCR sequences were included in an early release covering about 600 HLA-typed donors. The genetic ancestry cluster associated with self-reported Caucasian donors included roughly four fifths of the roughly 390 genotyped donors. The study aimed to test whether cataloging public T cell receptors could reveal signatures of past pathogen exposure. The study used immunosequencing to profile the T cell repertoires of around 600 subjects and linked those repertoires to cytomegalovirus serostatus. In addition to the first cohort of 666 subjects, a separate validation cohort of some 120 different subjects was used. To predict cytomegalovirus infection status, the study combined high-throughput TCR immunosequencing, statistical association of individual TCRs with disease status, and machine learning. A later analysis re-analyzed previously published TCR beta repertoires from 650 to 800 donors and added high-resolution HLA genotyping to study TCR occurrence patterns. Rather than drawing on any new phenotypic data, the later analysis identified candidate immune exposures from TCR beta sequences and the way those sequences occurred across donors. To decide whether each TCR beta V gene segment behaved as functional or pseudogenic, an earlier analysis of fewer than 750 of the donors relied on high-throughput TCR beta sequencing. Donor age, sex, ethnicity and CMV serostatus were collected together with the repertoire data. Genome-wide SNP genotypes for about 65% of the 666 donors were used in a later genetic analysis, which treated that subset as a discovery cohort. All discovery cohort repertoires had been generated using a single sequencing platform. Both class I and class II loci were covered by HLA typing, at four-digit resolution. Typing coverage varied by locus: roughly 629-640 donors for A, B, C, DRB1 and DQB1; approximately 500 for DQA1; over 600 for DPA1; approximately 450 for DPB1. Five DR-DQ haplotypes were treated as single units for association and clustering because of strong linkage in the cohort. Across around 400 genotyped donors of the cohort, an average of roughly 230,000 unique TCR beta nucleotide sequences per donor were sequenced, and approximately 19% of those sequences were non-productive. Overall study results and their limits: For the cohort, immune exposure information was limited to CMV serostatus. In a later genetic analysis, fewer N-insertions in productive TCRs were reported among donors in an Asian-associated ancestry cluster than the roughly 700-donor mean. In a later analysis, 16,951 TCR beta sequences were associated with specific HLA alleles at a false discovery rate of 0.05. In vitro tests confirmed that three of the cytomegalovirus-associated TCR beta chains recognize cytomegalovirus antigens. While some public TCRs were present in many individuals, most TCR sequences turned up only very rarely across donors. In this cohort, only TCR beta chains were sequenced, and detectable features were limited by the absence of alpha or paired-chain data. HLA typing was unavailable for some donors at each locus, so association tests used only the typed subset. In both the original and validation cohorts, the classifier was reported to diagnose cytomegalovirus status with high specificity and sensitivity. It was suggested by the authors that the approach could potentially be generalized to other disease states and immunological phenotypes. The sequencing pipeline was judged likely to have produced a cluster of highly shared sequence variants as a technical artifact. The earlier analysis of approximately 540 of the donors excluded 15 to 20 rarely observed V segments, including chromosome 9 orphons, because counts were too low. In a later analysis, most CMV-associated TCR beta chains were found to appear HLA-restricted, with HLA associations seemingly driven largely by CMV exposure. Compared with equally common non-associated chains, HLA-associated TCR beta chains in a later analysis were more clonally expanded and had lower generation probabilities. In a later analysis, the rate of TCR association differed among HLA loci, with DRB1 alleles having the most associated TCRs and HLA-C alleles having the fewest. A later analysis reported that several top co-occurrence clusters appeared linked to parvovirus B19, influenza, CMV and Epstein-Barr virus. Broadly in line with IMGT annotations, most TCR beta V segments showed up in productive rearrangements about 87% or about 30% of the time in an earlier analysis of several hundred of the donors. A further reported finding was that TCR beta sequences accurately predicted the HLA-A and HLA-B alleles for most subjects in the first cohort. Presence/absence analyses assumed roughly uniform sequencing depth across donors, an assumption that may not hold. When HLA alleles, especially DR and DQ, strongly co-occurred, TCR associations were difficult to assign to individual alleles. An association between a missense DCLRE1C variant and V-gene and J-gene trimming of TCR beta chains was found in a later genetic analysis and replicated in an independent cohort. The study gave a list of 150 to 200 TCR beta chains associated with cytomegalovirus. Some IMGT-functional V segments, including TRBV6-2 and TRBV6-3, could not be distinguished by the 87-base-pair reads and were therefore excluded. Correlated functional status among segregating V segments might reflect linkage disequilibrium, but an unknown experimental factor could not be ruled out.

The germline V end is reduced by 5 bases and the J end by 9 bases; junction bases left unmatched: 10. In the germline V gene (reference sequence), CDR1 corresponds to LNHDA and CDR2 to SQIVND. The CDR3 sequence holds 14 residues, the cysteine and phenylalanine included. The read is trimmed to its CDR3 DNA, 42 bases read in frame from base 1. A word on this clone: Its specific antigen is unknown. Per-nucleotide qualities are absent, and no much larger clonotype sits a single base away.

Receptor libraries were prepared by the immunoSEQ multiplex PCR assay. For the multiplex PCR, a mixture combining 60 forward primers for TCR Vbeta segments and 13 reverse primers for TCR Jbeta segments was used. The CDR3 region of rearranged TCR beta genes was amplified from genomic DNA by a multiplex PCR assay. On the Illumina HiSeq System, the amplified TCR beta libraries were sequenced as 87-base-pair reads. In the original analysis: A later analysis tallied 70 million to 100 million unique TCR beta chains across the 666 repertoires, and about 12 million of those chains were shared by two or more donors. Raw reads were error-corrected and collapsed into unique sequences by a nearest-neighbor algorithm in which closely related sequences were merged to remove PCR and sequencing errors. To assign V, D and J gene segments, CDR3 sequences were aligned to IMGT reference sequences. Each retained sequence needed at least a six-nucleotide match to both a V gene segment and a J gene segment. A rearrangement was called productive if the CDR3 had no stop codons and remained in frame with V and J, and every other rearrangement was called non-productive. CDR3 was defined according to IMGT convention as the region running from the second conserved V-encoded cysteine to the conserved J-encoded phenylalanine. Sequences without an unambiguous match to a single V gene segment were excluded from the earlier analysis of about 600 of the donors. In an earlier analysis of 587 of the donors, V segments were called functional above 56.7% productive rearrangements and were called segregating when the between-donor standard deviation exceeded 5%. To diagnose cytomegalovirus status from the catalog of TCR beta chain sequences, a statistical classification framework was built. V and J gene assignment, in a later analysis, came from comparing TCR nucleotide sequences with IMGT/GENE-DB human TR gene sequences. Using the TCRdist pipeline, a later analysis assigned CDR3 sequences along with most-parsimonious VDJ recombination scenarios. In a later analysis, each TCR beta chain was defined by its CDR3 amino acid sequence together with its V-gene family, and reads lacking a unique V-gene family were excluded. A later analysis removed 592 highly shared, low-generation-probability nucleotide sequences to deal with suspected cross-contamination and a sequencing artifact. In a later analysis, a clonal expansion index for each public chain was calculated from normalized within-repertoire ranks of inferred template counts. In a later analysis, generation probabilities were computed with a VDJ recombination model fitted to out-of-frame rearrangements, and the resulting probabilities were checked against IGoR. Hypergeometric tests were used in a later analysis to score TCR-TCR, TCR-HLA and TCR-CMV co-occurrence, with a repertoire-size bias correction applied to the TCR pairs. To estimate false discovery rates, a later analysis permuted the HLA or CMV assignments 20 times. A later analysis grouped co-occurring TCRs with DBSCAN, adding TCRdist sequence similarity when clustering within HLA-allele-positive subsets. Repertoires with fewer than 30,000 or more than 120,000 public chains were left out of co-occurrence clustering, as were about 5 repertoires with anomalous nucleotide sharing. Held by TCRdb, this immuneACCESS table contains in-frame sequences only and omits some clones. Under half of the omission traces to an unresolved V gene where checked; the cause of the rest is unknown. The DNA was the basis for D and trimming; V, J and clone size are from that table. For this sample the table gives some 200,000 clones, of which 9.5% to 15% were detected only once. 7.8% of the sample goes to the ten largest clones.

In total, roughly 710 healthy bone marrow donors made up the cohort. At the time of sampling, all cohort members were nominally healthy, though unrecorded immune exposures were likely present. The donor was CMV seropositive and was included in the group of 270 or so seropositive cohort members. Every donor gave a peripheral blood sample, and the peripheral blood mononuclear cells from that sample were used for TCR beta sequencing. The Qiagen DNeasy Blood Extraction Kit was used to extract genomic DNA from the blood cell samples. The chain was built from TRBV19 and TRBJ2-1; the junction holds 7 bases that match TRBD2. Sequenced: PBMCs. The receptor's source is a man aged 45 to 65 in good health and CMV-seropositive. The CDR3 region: CASSPLASGGEQFF. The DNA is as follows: TGTGCCAGTAGTCCACTAGCGTCAGGTGGTGAGCAGTTCTTC.